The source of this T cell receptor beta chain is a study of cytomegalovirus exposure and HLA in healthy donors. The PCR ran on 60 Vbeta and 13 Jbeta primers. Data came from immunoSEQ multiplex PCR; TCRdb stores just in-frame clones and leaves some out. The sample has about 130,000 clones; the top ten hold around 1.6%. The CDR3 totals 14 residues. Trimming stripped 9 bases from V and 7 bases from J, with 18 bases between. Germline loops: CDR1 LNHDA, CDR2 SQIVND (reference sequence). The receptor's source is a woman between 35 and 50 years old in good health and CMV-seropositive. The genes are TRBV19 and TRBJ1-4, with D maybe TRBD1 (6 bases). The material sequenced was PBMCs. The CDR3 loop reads CASAPTGRGEKLFF. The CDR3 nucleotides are TGTGCCAGCGCCCCCACAGGGAGAGGTGAAAAACTGTTTTTT.